The rows below give T cell receptor beta chains drawn from one sample of a study of Ad26.COV2.S vaccination and SARS-CoV-2 variants. Sequencing was performed with immunoSEQ multiplex PCR; in TCRdb, only in-frame clones are kept and a portion is missing. The sample includes 400,000 to 500,000 clones, 70% to 90% seen only once; the top ten take about 4%. The starting material was peripheral blood, obtained in a trial of Ad26.COV2.S vaccine versus placebo. The receptor set was obtained from a person between 18 and 59 years old who received the Ad26.COV2.S COVID-19 vaccine or a placebo. The CDR3 runs from the conserved cysteine through the conserved F or W. A D gene is named only where the DNA matches it firmly. For some rows the clone size is stated as once, few or many, or as a class when expanded; others skip it.

J gene | D gene | clone size | V gene | CDR3 DNA | CDR3 protein
TRBJ2-7 | TRBD1 | NA | TRBV2 | TGTGCCAGCAGTGGAACAGGGGGCTTCGAGCAGTACTTC | CASSGTGGFEQYF
TRBJ1-6 | TRBD1 | NA | TRBV30 | TGTGCCGGGACAGGGGGCTCCCCCTATAATTCACCCCTCCACTTT | CAGTGGSPYNSPLHF
TRBJ1-2 | NA | NA | TRBV4-3 | TGCGCCAGCAGCCAAGAGACAAGGGACTATGGCTACACCTTC | CASSQETRDYGYTF
TRBJ1-2 | TRBD1 | NA | TRBV12-3/TRBV12-4 | TGTGCCAGCAGGCCGGGACAGGACCATGGCTACACCTTC | CASRPGQDHGYTF
TRBJ2-7 | TRBD2 | NA | TRBV2 | TGTGCCAGCAGGGAGAGGACTAGCGACTACGAGCAGTACTTC | CASRERTSDYEQYF
TRBJ1-5 | NA | NA | TRBV15 | TGTGCCACCAGCAGAACGCGAAACTTACAGAACCAGCCCCAGCATTTT | CATSRTRNLQNQPQHF
TRBJ2-2 | TRBD1 | NA | TRBV5-1 | TGCGCCAGCAGCCCAGGACAGGGGACGAACACCGGGGAGCTGTTTTTT | CASSPGQGTNTGELFF
TRBJ1-2 | NA | NA | TRBV19 | TGTGCCAGTAGTGCGACAGTGAGTAACTATGGCTACACCTTC | CASSATVSNYGYTF
TRBJ2-5 | NA | NA | TRBV6-2/TRBV6-3 | TGTGCCAGCAGTGACCGGGACGGAGGGATTAAAGAGACCCAGTACTTC | CASSDRDGGIKETQYF
TRBJ1-5 | TRBD1 | NA | TRBV28 | TGTGCCAGCTTGACGACAGGGTTCGGCAATCAGCCCCAGCATTTT | CASLTTGFGNQPQHF
TRBJ2-1 | TRBD2 | NA | TRBV6-1 | TGTGCCAGCAGTGAAGTCTCGGGACTAGTCTACAATGAGCAGTTCTTC | CASSEVSGLVYNEQFF
TRBJ1-6 | NA | NA | TRBV5-1 | TGCGCCAGCAGCGATGACAGTCTCTCCTATAATTCACCCCTCCACTTT | CASSDDSLSYNSPLHF
TRBJ1-5 | NA | NA | TRBV6-4 | TGTGCCAGCAGTGACGAAACAGGTGGGCAGCCCCAGCATTTT | CASSDETGGQPQHF
TRBJ1-2 | NA | few | TRBV28 | TGTGCCAGCAGTCCCCCGGCAGGTCGACAGTTTGGCTACACCTTC | CASSPPAGRQFGYTF
TRBJ1-5 | NA | NA | TRBV15 | TGTGCCACCAGCAGGGGACGGAGCAATCAGCCCCAGCATTTT | CATSRGRSNQPQHF
TRBJ2-6 | NA | NA | TRBV5-1 | TGCGCCAGCAGCTTGAATCCCTCCAAAGGAGGGGCCAACGTCCTGACTTTC | CASSLNPSKGGANVLTF
TRBJ1-3 | NA | NA | TRBV5-5 | TGTGCCAGCAGCCCCCCCCCGTGGCAGGGATCGGACACCATATATTTT | CASSPPPWQGSDTIYF
TRBJ2-6 | TRBD1 | NA | TRBV7-8 | TGTGCCAGCAGCTTAGCCCGGACAGGGCCAGTCTCTGGGGCCAACGTCCTGACTTTC | CASSLARTGPVSGANVLTF
TRBJ2-2 | NA | NA | TRBV5-1 | TGCGCCAGCAGCCCACCCCGAGTAGGTGCCGGGGAGCTGTTTTTT | CASSPPRVGAGELFF
TRBJ2-2 | TRBD2 | NA | TRBV12-5 | TGTGCTAGTGGTTTCGGGGGGGCTGGGGAGCTGTTTTTT | CASGFGGAGELFF
TRBJ1-4 | NA | NA | TRBV7-9 | TGTGCCAGCAGCTTAGGCGGGCGTGGTGGAAAACTGTTTTTT | CASSLGGRGGKLFF
TRBJ1-2 | NA | NA | TRBV7-9 | TGTGCCGGCGGTCGGAAGGGGATGAACTATGGCTACACCTTC | CAGGRKGMNYGYTF
TRBJ1-2 | TRBD1 | once | TRBV7-8 | TGTGCCAGCAGCTTAGGGACCGACAGGGTTGGAGGCTACACCTTC | CASSLGTDRVGGYTF
TRBJ2-1 | TRBD2 | once | TRBV7-2 | TGTGCCAGCAGCTCGAGACTAGCGGGGGTCTGGGGTAATGAGCAGTTCTTC | CASSSRLAGVWGNEQFF
TRBJ2-1 | NA | NA | TRBV28 | TGTGCCAGCAGTTCCCTGGCGGGGGCCCTCGGGAATGAGCAGTTCTTC | CASSSLAGALGNEQFF
TRBJ2-1 | TRBD2 | NA | TRBV14 | TGTGCCAGCAGCCAAAGACTAGCGGGAGACAATGAGCAGTTCTTC | CASSQRLAGDNEQFF
TRBJ1-1 | NA | once | TRBV7-2 | TGTGCCAGCAGCTTTCGACTCATGAACACTGAAGCTTTCTTT | CASSFRLMNTEAFF
TRBJ1-6 | NA | NA | TRBV12-3/TRBV12-4 | TGTGCCAGCAGTGGACTCGAGTTTTCACCCCTCCACTTT | CASSGLEFSPLHF
TRBJ2-6 | TRBD1 | NA | TRBV7-3 | TGTGCCAGCAGCGCGACAGGGCTGCGCTCTGGGGCCAACGTCCTGACTTTC | CASSATGLRSGANVLTF
TRBJ2-7 | NA | NA | TRBV5-1 | TGCGCCAGCAATCCTCATCGGGGTGGGGCCTACGAGCAGTACTTC | CASNPHRGGAYEQYF
TRBJ1-2 | TRBD1 | NA | TRBV7-2 | TGTGCCAGCAGCCAGAGGACAGGGATTCACCATGGCTACACCTTC | CASSQRTGIHHGYTF
TRBJ1-2 | NA | NA | TRBV10-3 | TGTGCCATCTTCAGGGTTCCCCACGGCTACACCTTC | CAIFRVPHGYTF
TRBJ1-5 | NA | NA | TRBV30 | TGTGCCTGGAGCGAAGGGTCAGGTCAGCCCCAGCATTTT | CAWSEGSGQPQHF
TRBJ2-1 | NA | once | TRBV6-2/TRBV6-3 | TGTGCCAGCAGTACCGGGAATAGACGGCGAACTGTATATGAGCAGTTCTTC | CASSTGNRRRTVYEQFF
TRBJ1-2 | NA | NA | TRBV5-4 | TGTGCCAGCAGCTTGATGGGGGAGGACTATGGCTACACCTTC | CASSLMGEDYGYTF
TRBJ1-3 | NA | few | TRBV5-8 | TGTGCCAGCAGCTTGCGTCAGTTCTCTGGAAACACCATATATTTT | CASSLRQFSGNTIYF
TRBJ2-5 | TRBD1 | NA | TRBV15 | TGTGCCACCAGCAGGACTAGAGTAGGACAGGGAGGAGAGACCCAGTACTTC | CATSRTRVGQGGETQYF
TRBJ1-1 | NA | NA | TRBV4-1 | TGCGCCAGCAGCCCGACCGACAGGCTTAACACTGAAGCTTTCTTT | CASSPTDRLNTEAFF
TRBJ2-2 | TRBD2 | NA | TRBV11-3 | TGTGCCAGCAGTCCCCAGACTAGCGCGAGGGCCGGGGAGCTGTTTTTT | CASSPQTSARAGELFF
TRBJ1-3 | NA | NA | TRBV13 | TGTGCCAGCAGCCCCCCTGGCAGGTCTGGAAACACCATATATTTT | CASSPPGRSGNTIYF
TRBJ2-2 | NA | NA | TRBV6-5 | TGTGCCAGCAGTTACTCGAGGGGGAACACCGGGGAGCTGTTTTTT | CASSYSRGNTGELFF
TRBJ2-1 | TRBD2 | NA | TRBV5-6 | TGTGCCAGCAGCTTGGAGGCTAGCGGATTGCATGAGCAGTTCTTC | CASSLEASGLHEQFF